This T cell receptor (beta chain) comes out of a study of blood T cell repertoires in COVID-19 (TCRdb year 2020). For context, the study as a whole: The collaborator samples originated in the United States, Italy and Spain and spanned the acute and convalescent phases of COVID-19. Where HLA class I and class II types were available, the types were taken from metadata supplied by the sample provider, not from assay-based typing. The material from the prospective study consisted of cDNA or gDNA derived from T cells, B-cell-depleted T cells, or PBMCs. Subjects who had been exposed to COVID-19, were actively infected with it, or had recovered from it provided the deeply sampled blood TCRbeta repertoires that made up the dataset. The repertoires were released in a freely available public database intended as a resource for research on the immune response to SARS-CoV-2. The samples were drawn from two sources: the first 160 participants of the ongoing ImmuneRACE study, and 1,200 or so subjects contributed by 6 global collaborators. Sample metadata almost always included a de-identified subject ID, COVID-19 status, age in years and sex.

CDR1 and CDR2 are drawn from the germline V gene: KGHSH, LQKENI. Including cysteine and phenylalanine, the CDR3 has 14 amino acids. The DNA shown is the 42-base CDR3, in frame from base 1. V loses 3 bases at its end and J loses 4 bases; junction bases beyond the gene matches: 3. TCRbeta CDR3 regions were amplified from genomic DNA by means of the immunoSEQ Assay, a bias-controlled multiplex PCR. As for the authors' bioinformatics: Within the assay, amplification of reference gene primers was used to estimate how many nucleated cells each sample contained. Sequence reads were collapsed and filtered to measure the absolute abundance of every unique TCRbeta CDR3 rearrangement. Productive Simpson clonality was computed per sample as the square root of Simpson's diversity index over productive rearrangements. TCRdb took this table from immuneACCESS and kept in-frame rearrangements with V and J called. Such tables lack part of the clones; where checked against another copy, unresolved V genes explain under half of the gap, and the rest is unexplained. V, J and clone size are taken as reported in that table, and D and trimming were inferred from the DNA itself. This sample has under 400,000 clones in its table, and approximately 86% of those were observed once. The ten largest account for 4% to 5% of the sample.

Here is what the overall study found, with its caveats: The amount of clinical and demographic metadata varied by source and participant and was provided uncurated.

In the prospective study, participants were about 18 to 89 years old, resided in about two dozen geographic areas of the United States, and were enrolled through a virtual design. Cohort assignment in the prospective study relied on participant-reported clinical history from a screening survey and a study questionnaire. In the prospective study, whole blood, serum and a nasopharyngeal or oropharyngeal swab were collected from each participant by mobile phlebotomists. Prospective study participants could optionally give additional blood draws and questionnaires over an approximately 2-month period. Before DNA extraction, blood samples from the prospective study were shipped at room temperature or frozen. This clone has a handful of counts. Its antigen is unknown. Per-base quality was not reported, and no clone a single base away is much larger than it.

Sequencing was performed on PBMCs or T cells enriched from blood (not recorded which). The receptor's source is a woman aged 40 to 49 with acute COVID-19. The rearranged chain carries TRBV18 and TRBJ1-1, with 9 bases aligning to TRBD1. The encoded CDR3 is CASSPSTGGTEAFF. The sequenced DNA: TGTGCCAGCTCACCCTCGACAGGGGGCACTGAAGCTTTCTTT.